This T cell receptor (beta chain) was obtained from a study of blood T cell repertoires in COVID-19. For the study at large: Spain, Italy and the United States supplied samples that represented acute and convalescent COVID-19.

Under the authors' procedure: Reference gene primer amplification yielded estimated nucleated cell counts. TCRdb's table, derived via immunoSEQ multiplex PCR, lists solely in-frame clones and lacks some. V, J and clone size are taken as reported in that table, and D and trimming were inferred from the DNA itself. Here the sample spans 90,000 to 110,000 clones, 85% to 90% being singletons. This receptor was obtained from a human donor in a cohort sampled during active COVID-19. Material: peripheral blood.

This CDR3 is CASSLRGLANNEQFF. In DNA, the CDR3 is TGTGCCAGCAGCTTAAGAGGGCTGGCTAACAATGAGCAGTTCTTC. The chain combines TRBV7-3 with TRBJ2-1; D might be TRBD2 (5 bases). There are 15 residues in the CDR3. The V and J ends lost 1 base and 5 bases respectively, with 12 bases between them. Germline CDR1 and CDR2: SGHTA and FQGTGA.